This is a list of T cell receptor beta chains from one sample in a study of T-cell memory formation after mild COVID-19. TCRdb reanalysed the 5' RACE reads using MiXCR and keeps one entry per CDR3 protein. The profile shows fewer than 95,000 distinct CDR3 sequences, over 12% of them singletons. The sequencing sample was made of PBMCs or a T cell subset sorted from them (not recorded which). Receptor source: a man aged 18 to 29 who had mild COVID-19 (a few samples of this study predate the infection). Cell type and time point are not known. Each CDR3 is given with its conserved first and last residue. The D gene is left open where the match is weak. Where a row states a size, it is once, few, many or the class of an expanded clone; other rows omit it.

size	D	V	J	CDR3	DNA
few	-	TRBV10-3	TRBJ2-7	CAISDPGLPNYEQYF	TGTGCCATCAGTGACCCGGGACTTCCTAACTACGAGCAGTACTTC
few	-	TRBV28	TRBJ2-1	CASRNRAYLDEQFF	TGTGCCAGCAGAAACAGGGCTTATTTGGATGAGCAGTTCTTC
many	-	TRBV4-2	TRBJ2-6	CASSQEPTGVARANVLTF	TGTGCCAGCAGCCAAGAACCCACGGGGGTAGCTAGGGCCAACGTCCTGACTTTC
few	-	TRBV24-1	TRBJ2-2	CATSGSGELFF	TGTGCCACCAGTGGCTCCGGGGAGCTGTTTTTT
-	-	TRBV4-1	TRBJ1-2	CASAGGQFYGYTF	TGCGCCAGCGCCGGGGGGCAGTTCTATGGCTACACCTTC
few	-	TRBV29-1	TRBJ1-1	CSTARNTEAFF	TGCAGCACTGCACGGAACACTGAAGCTTTCTTT
few	TRBD1	TRBV9	TRBJ1-1	CASSATGGKAEAFF	TGTGCCAGCAGCGCGACAGGGGGCAAGGCTGAAGCTTTCTTT
-	TRBD2	TRBV30	TRBJ2-1	CAWSPIAGEQFF	TGTGCCTGGAGTCCTATAGCGGGTGAGCAGTTCTTC
-	-	TRBV20-1	TRBJ2-2	CSARDGRETGELFF	TGCAGTGCTAGAGACGGCAGGGAGACCGGGGAGCTGTTTTTT
few	-	TRBV7-6	TRBJ1-5	CASSSTAGPNQPQHF	TGTGCCAGCAGCTCTACAGCCGGCCCAAATCAGCCCCAGCATTTT
few	TRBD2	TRBV4-1	TRBJ2-1	CASSLVAGQWDEQFF	TGCGCCAGCAGCCTAGTAGCGGGGCAGTGGGATGAGCAGTTCTTC
-	-	TRBV7-6	TRBJ1-3	CASSLAQGADTIYF	TGTGCCAGCAGCTTAGCCCAGGGCGCGGACACCATATATTTT
-	-	TRBV7-6	TRBJ2-1	CASTPPDSPYNEQFF	TGTGCCAGCACCCCCCCGGACAGCCCCTACAATGAGCAGTTCTTC
few	-	TRBV5-5	TRBJ2-3	CASSDGTEADTQYF	TGTGCCAGCAGCGACGGGACGGAAGCTGATACGCAGTATTTT
-	-	TRBV7-2	TRBJ2-3	CASSFSRGLTDTQYF	TGTGCCAGCAGCTTCAGTCGGGGCCTCACAGATACGCAGTATTTT
few	-	TRBV15	TRBJ2-2	CATSIRDRAGELFF	TGTGCCACCAGCATCCGAGACCGGGCCGGGGAGCTGTTTTTT
few	-	TRBV6-2/TRBV6-3	TRBJ2-5	CASTQTGDQETQYF	TGTGCCAGCACCCAGACGGGGGACCAAGAGACCCAGTACTTC
-	-	TRBV4-1	TRBJ1-6	CASSQPGPGNRSPLHF	TGCGCCAGCAGCCAGCCTGGACCGGGGAACAGATCACCCCTCCACTTT
-	-	TRBV12-3/TRBV12-4	TRBJ2-5	CASSPTGAETQYF	TGTGCCAGCAGTCCGACGGGGGCAGAGACCCAGTACTTC
-	-	TRBV6-6	TRBJ2-7	CASSYSPYEQYF	TGTGCCAGCAGTTACAGTCCCTACGAGCAGTACTTC
-	-	TRBV7-2	TRBJ1-2	CASRPGGGYGYTF	TGTGCCAGCAGACCGGGGGGCGGCTATGGCTACACCTTC
few	-	TRBV19	TRBJ1-3	CASIWTAGGNTIYF	TGTGCCAGTATTTGGACCGCCGGGGGAAACACCATATATTTT
many	-	TRBV9	TRBJ2-7	CASSVGASAYEQYF	TGTGCCAGCAGCGTAGGAGCTAGCGCGTACGAGCAGTACTTC
few	-	TRBV14	TRBJ1-6	CASSPMRGGSDSPLHF	TGTGCCAGCAGCCCCATGAGGGGGGGGAGTGATTCACCCCTCCACTTT
-	-	TRBV29-1	TRBJ1-5	CSVALPGNQPQHF	TGCAGCGTTGCCCTCCCGGGCAATCAGCCCCAGCATTTT
few	-	TRBV5-1	TRBJ2-3	CASSLERGTDTQYF	TGCGCCAGCAGCTTGGAGAGGGGGACAGATACGCAGTATTTT
few	-	TRBV6-5	TRBJ2-7	CASSYGAGMNYEQYF	TGTGCCAGCAGTTACGGAGCGGGTATGAACTACGAGCAGTACTTC
few	-	TRBV2	TRBJ2-5	CAGGRKQETQYF	TGTGCCGGGGGACGGAAGCAAGAGACCCAGTACTTC
-	-	TRBV7-2	TRBJ1-2	CASSLGTFYECYTF	TGTGCCAGCAGCTTAGGGACATTCTATGAATGCTACACCTTC
few	-	TRBV12-3/TRBV12-4	TRBJ1-1	CASSPLGSNTEAFF	TGTGCCAGCAGCCCGTTGGGGTCGAACACTGAAGCTTTCTTT
few	-	TRBV7-2	TRBJ2-5	CASSLGLRGGETQYF	TGTGCCAGCAGCTTAGGGTTGAGGGGTGGAGAGACCCAGTACTTC
few	-	TRBV12-3/TRBV12-4	TRBJ1-3	CASTGIISGNTIYF	TGTGCCAGCACCGGAATAATCTCTGGAAACACCATATATTTT
few	-	TRBV7-3	TRBJ2-1	CASSPGQVSYNEQFF	TGTGCCAGCAGCCCTGGACAAGTCTCCTACAATGAGCAGTTCTTC
few	-	TRBV20-1	TRBJ1-3	CSASPTGNPGNTIYF	TGCAGTGCAAGCCCTACAGGGAATCCTGGAAACACCATATATTTT
-	-	TRBV6-2/TRBV6-3	TRBJ1-6	CASSTDRHEGNSPLHF	TGTGCCAGCAGTACCGACAGGCATGAGGGGAATTCACCCCTCCACTTT
-	TRBD1	TRBV12-3/TRBV12-4	TRBJ1-2	CASSLGTGGQGGYTF	TGTGCCAGCAGTTTAGGGACAGGGGGCCAAGGTGGCTACACCTTC
few	-	TRBV5-8	TRBJ2-1	CASSVRESYNEQFF	TGTGCCAGCAGCGTCAGGGAATCCTACAATGAGCAGTTCTTC
many	-	TRBV27	TRBJ1-5	CASSLSQGRNQPQHF	TGTGCCAGCAGTTTATCGCAGGGACGCAATCAGCCCCAGCATTTT
-	-	TRBV29-1	TRBJ2-7	CSVQTATYEQYF	TGCAGCGTCCAGACAGCGACCTACGAGCAGTACTTC
-	-	TRBV6-2/TRBV6-3	TRBJ2-3	CASSYPTRDTQYF	TGTGCCAGCAGTTACCCGACCCGGGATACGCAGTATTTT
few	-	TRBV12-3/TRBV12-4	TRBJ1-5	CASSMADNQPQHF	TGTGCCAGCAGTATGGCGGACAATCAGCCCCAGCATTTT
-	TRBD2	TRBV5-1	TRBJ2-7	CASSPWPAGARYEQYF	TGCGCCAGCAGCCCATGGCCAGCGGGGGCCCGCTACGAGCAGTACTTC
-	TRBD1	TRBV13	TRBJ1-1	CASSLGTGEYTEAFF	TGTGCCAGCAGCTTAGGGACAGGGGAATATACTGAAGCTTTCTTT
few	-	TRBV14	TRBJ1-1	CASSQFPCRLRTEAFF	TGTGCCAGCAGCCAATTTCCGTGCCGGTTAAGGACTGAAGCTTTCTTT
-	-	TRBV6-4	TRBJ2-3	CASSQQGSYLDTQYF	TGTGCCAGCAGCCAACAGGGCAGCTACTTGGATACGCAGTATTTT
-	-	TRBV6-2/TRBV6-3	TRBJ2-3	CASSYRAVPPDTQYF	TGTGCCAGCAGTTACCGGGCGGTTCCCCCAGATACGCAGTATTTT
-	-	TRBV7-2	TRBJ1-2	CASSLGTNYGYTF	TGTGCCAGCAGCTTAGGCACTAACTATGGCTACACCTTC
few	-	TRBV5-1	TRBJ1-1	CASSPEKWKPNTEAFF	TGCGCCAGCAGCCCGGAGAAGTGGAAACCGAACACTGAAGCTTTCTTT